The 18 T cell receptor beta chains given below trace back to one sample, sequenced in a study of cytomegalovirus exposure and HLA in healthy donors (dated by TCRdb to about 2017). Libraries were prepared through the immunoSEQ multiplex PCR assay. A mixture of 60 forward primers for TCR Vbeta segments and 13 reverse primers for TCR Jbeta segments was used in the multiplex PCR. In TCRdb, the immuneACCESS table is reduced to in-frame sequences with V and J assigned. These tables do not hold every clone; where another copy was compared, an unresolved V gene accounts for under half, and the others remain unexplained. The sample data list roughly 150,000 clones, and approximately 84% of these were observed just once. Together, the top ten hold approximately 2.5% of the sample. Input material: PBMCs. The receptors were gathered from a man aged 25-40 years in good health and CMV-seropositive.

This chain joins TRBV5-1 and TRBJ1-1, with 10 bases that match TRBD1. The V and J ends lost 4 bases and 1 base, in that order; junction bases with no gene match: 4. In germline, CDR1 is SGHRS, CDR2 YFSETQ. CDR3 length: 15 residues. DNA of the CDR3: TGCGCCAGCAGCGGGACAGGGGCGAGGAACACTGAAGCTTTCTTT. Translation gives CASSGTGARNTEAFF. The whole variable domain, remainder taken from reference TRBV5-1 and TRBJ1-1, is KAGVTQTPRYLIKTRGQQVTLSCSPISGHRSVSWYQQTPGQGLQFLFEYFSETQRNKGNFPGRFSGRQFSNSRSEMNVSTLELGDSALYLCASSGTGARNTEAFFGQGTRLTVV.

The genes are TRBV29-1 and TRBJ2-1; TRBD2 agrees at 9 bases. Germline-derived CDR1 and CDR2 are SQVTM and ANQGSEA. The CDR3 spans 14 residues. V gave up 4 bases and J gave up 8 bases; unmatched junction bases: 9. The chain's CDR3 is CSVVASGDVDEQFF. The CDR3 region has the DNA TGCAGCGTTGTGGCTAGCGGGGATGTGGATGAGCAGTTCTTC.

The chain is built from TRBV28 and TRBJ2-5, with 12 positions matching TRBD2. V lost 6 bases, J lost 0 bases, and 17 bases stayed unmatched. The CDR3 has 20 residues. CDR1 and CDR2 (germline): MDHEN, SYDVKM. CDR3 nucleotides: TGTGCCAGCAGCGTTCCCCCCCGGCTAGCGGGAGGGTTGTACCAAGAGACCCAGTACTTC. This encodes CASSVPPRLAGGLYQETQYF.

The gene calls are TRBV7-6 and TRBJ2-2, with D perhaps matching TRBD1 (5 bases). The CDR3 is made up of 13 amino acids. Trimming cost V 6 bases and J 0 bases, with 5 bases left between them. Germline V gene lookup returns CDR1 SGHVS and CDR2 FNYEAQ. The CDR3 nucleotides read TGTGCCAGCAGACAGGCGAACACCGGGGAGCTGTTTTTT. Translation: CASRQANTGELFF. Full variable domain (remainder filled in from reference TRBV7-6 and TRBJ2-2): GAGVSQSPRYKVTKRGQDVALRCDPISGHVSLYWYRQALGQGPEFLTYFNYEAQQDKSGLPNDRFSAERPEGSISTLTIQRTEQRDSAMYRCASRQANTGELFFGEGSRLTVL.

This chain connects TRBV29-1 to TRBJ1-2; the D gene is possibly TRBD1 (5 bases). The CDR3 runs to 13 residues. V gave up 4 bases and J gave up 2 bases, with 11 bases separating them. Germline CDR1 is SQVTM and CDR2 is ANQGSEA. The CDR3 DNA reads as TGCAGCGTTGGGCTCGGGGGAAACTATGGCTACACCTTC. Translating gives CSVGLGGNYGYTF.

The chain couples TRBV7-9 to TRBJ2-1; 7 bases line up with TRBD2. Germline CDR1 is SEHNR and CDR2 is FQNEAQ (reference sequence). Trimming cost V 3 bases and J 0 bases; bases outside gene matches: 14. The length of the CDR3 is 19 residues. The CDR3, as DNA: TGTGCCAGCAGCTTCCGGGCGGGAGCGCCGAGGAGCTCCTACAATGAGCAGTTCTTC. Protein: CASSFRAGAPRSSYNEQFF.

V is TRBV7-8 and J is TRBJ2-7, with D perhaps TRBD1 (6 bases). CDR1 is SGHVS, CDR2 FQNEAQ, per germline. The CDR3 is 14 amino acids. The germline V and J ends were trimmed by 5 bases and 5 bases, with 16 bases remaining between them. The CDR3 here is CASSRGDRTNEQYF. In DNA form, the CDR3 reads TGTGCCAGCAGCAGGGGAGACAGGACCAACGAGCAGTACTTC.

This clone was seen a handful of times. CDR3 amino acids: CASRLGQSYEQYF. For the CDR3, the DNA is TGTGCCAGTCGTTTGGGACAGTCCTACGAGCAGTACTTC. The chain combines TRBV6-5 with TRBJ2-7, with TRBD1 matching 7 bases. With 9 bases clipped from V and 1 base from J, the junction kept 6 bases outside the gene matches. The CDR3 has 13 amino acids. CDR1 and CDR2 from the germline V gene are MNHEY and SVGAGI.

This sequence joins TRBV14 and TRBJ2-7, with D possibly being TRBD1 (7 bases). The V end lost 0 bases, the J end lost 3 bases, and 15 bases lay between the germline ends. The CDR3 totals 16 residues. CDR1 is SGHDN and CDR2 is FVKESK in the germline V gene. The CDR3 loop is CASSQERDRQYYEQYV. The CDR3 DNA follows: TGTGCCAGCAGCCAAGAGCGGGACAGACAATACTACGAGCAGTACGTC.

This clone was picked up one time. The chain couples TRBV7-8 to TRBJ2-7, with TRBD2 matching 9 bases. J was trimmed by 7 bases and V by 5 bases; bases with no gene match: 12. The germline CDR1 and CDR2 sequences are SGHVS and FQNEAQ. The CDR3 covers 15 residues. The CDR3 spells CASSIISGSTSEQYF. The CDR3 DNA reads as TGTGCCAGCAGCATTATTAGCGGGAGTACGAGTGAGCAGTACTTC.

The V call is TRBV2, the J call TRBJ2-1; D might be TRBD2 (5 bases). The CDR3 covers 12 residues. The germline gives CDR1 SNHLY, CDR2 FYNNEI. Trimming cost V 0 bases and J 8 bases, with 5 bases left between them. The CDR3 DNA reads TGTGCCAGCAGTGAAGCGAGGGATGAGCAGTTCTTC. It is translated as CASSEARDEQFF.

The V call is TRBV11-3, the J call TRBJ2-1; 10 nucleotides match TRBD1. The CDR3 is 15 residues long. Germline trimming cut 5 bases from V and 8 bases from J; bases unmatched to any gene: 9. Per germline, CDR1 SGHNT and CDR2 YENEEA. This chain's CDR3 is CASSLTGGADYEQFF. In DNA form, the CDR3 reads TGTGCCAGCAGCCTGACAGGGGGCGCGGATTATGAGCAGTTCTTC.

This clone was seen only once. The V gene is TRBV30, the J gene TRBJ1-2; D unclear. Between the trimmed V and J ends, which lost 4 bases and 0 bases, there was a span of 21 bases. This CDR3 contains 17 residues. The germline V gene encodes CDR1 GTSNPN and CDR2 SVGIG (reference sequence). The CDR3 region is CAWTISLTATANYGYTF. As DNA, the CDR3 is TGTGCCTGGACCATATCCTTAACGGCAACAGCTAACTATGGCTACACCTTC.

The rearrangement links TRBV5-1 to TRBJ2-5; TRBD2 might be the D (5 bases). The J call may be wrong; the DNA end is better matched by TRBJ2-7. The CDR3 contains 13 residues. The germline V gene has CDR1 SGHRS and CDR2 YFSETQ. CDR3 in amino acids: CASSSDGNYEQYF. CDR3 in DNA: TGCGCCAGCAGCTCAGACGGGAACTACGAGCAGTACTTC.

This chain connects TRBV10-3 to TRBJ1-2, with 7 bases that match TRBD1. Germline assignment: CDR1 ENHRY and CDR2 SYGVKD. This CDR3 is built from 13 residues. Trimming removed 6 bases from V and 2 bases from J; junction bases left unmatched: 3. The CDR3 reads CAIRGDSNYGYTF. Here the CDR3 DNA reads TGTGCCATCAGGGGGGACAGCAACTATGGCTACACCTTC.

The rearrangement links TRBV18 to TRBJ2-3, with TRBD2 identical over 12 bases. V lost 2 bases and J lost 1; bases outside the gene matches: 4. Germline CDR1 is KGHSH and CDR2 is LQKENI. The CDR3 totals 17 residues. The CDR3 loop is CASSPSSGRAGTDTQYF. CDR3 DNA sequence: TGTGCCAGCTCACCATCTAGCGGGAGGGCCGGCACAGATACGCAGTATTTT.

Concerning this clone: Because the CDR3 is missing its conserved closing phenylalanine or tryptophan, this is likely a read error. The DNA is left out, because the CDR3 cannot be placed on it with certainty; the CDR3 is given as TCRdb lists it. This rearrangement joins TRBV6-4 to TRBJ1-2. Germline loops: CDR1 MRHNA, CDR2 SNTAGT. The CDR3 is 9 amino acids long, termini counted. CDR3 sequence: CASSVVRRG.

The chain combines TRBV7-2 with TRBJ2-5; D not resolved. Per germline, CDR1 SGHTA and CDR2 FQGNSA. CDR3 length: 13 residues. Trimming took off 1 base at V and 2 bases at J, with 5 bases between the two ends. CDR3 nucleotide sequence: TGTGCCAGCAGCTTAGACAGTCAAGAGACCCAGTACTTC. Its translation: CASSLDSQETQYF.